One sample yielded the 14 T cell receptor beta chains listed below, sequenced in a study of identifying expanded T cells in peripheral blood. Produced via immunoSEQ multiplex PCR; TCRdb's table is partial and in-frame only. The table includes some 130,000 clones, 70% to 90% detected once. Specimen: blood. The source is a person aged 18 to 70 in good health.

V is TRBV5-4 and J is TRBJ1-2, with a tentative D call TRBD1 (5 bases). Germline V CDR1 and CDR2: SGHNT, YYREEE (reference sequence). V gave up 4 bases and J gave up 8 bases, with 18 bases separating them. CDR3 length equals 14 residues. The CDR3 coding sequence is TGTGCCAGCAGCGGCCAGGGTAGTGTCGGGGGCTACACCTTC. Amino acids: CASSGQGSVGGYTF. The variable domain in full, completed from reference TRBV5-4 and TRBJ1-2, reads ETGVTQSPTHLIKTRGQQVTLRCSSQSGHNTVSWYQQALGQGPQFIFQYYREEENGRGNFPPRFSGLQFPNYSSELNVNALELDDSALYLCASSGQGSVGGYTFGSGTRLTVV.

The chain carries TRBV1 and TRBJ2-1; TRBD1, as called in the table, went unchecked against the DNA. TRBV1 is annotated as a pseudogene. The CDR3 totals 21 residues. CDR3 sequence: CTSSQYDRQGAADRSYNEQFF. The CDR3 nucleotides read TGCACCAGCAGCCAATACGACCGACAGGGGGCGGCCGACCGCTCCTACAATGAGCAGTTCTTC.

V and J are TRBV19 and TRBJ2-7; the D is unclear. The germline V gene encodes CDR1 LNHDA and CDR2 SQIVND (reference sequence). The CDR3 spans 17 residues. V shed 5 bases and J shed 0 bases, with 20 bases lying between them. CDR3 bases: TGTGCCAGTAGTTTCGCTCATAGGATCCTGAGCTCCTACGAGCAGTACTTC. Its translation: CASSFAHRILSSYEQYF.

This clone was seen just once. This sequence joins TRBV10-1 and TRBJ1-5; 11 bases are shared with TRBD1. V shed 9 bases and J 2 bases; nucleotides not matched to a gene: 6. Per the germline V gene, CDR1 is WNHNN and CDR2 is SYGVQD (reference sequence). The CDR3 length is 15 residues. The CDR3 nucleotides read TGCGCCAGACCGGACAGGGGGCGATGCAATCAGCCCCAGCATTTT. Its protein is CARPDRGRCNQPQHF.

The chain recombines TRBV18 with TRBJ1-4; D is unclear. Germline CDR1 and CDR2: KGHSH and LQKENI. The length of the CDR3 is 15 residues. V was trimmed by 4 bases and J by 0 bases, leaving 9 bases between them. CDR3 protein: CASSRTEATNEKLFF. The DNA for the CDR3 is TGTGCCAGCTCACGGACGGAAGCAACTAATGAAAAACTGTTTTTT.

The chain joins TRBV7-9 to TRBJ1-1, with TRBD1 as a possible D gene (5 bases). Germline assignment: CDR1 SEHNR and CDR2 FQNEAQ (reference sequence). The CDR3 sequence is 16 residues long. Between the trimmed V and J ends, which lost 1 base and 1 base, there was a span of 13 bases. CDR3: CASSLDPGQGNTEAFF. The CDR3 DNA follows: TGTGCCAGCAGCTTAGACCCGGGTCAGGGGAACACTGAAGCTTTCTTT.

The chain couples TRBV29-1 to TRBJ1-5; possible D gene TRBD1, 6 bases. Trimming left V 6 bases short and J 3 bases short, with 12 bases between. The CDR3 totals 13 residues. CDR1 is SQVTM, CDR2 ANQGSEA, per germline. The CDR3 region has the DNA TGCAGCGTGGGGGGCGGATACAATCAGCCCCAGCATTTT. It yields the protein CSVGGGYNQPQHF.

V usage is TRBV7-3 and J usage is TRBJ2-5; perhaps TRBD2 as D (7 bases). Trimming pared 1 base from V and 2 bases from J, leaving 11 bases between. The CDR3 contains 15 residues. CDR1 SGHTA and CDR2 FQGTGA come from the germline V gene. CDR3 in amino acids: CASSLMGGPQETQYF. In DNA, the CDR3 is TGTGCCAGCAGCTTAATGGGGGGGCCTCAAGAGACCCAGTACTTC.

This clone showed up just a few times. This chain connects TRBV5-6 to TRBJ2-5, with a possible D match to TRBD1 (5 bases). The V gene's germline CDR1 is SGHDT and CDR2 YYEEEE. This CDR3 comprises 14 residues. V shed 4 bases and J shed 5 bases, with 15 bases lying between them. The CDR3 region is CASSPGFSKETQYF. The CDR3 bases are TGTGCCAGCAGCCCAGGGTTTTCGAAGGAGACCCAGTACTTC.

The chain carries TRBV28 and TRBJ1-4; TRBD1 might be the D (6 bases). V gave up 4 bases and J gave up 8 bases, with 17 bases separating them. This CDR3 is 15 amino acids long. Looked up from germline, CDR1 is MDHEN and CDR2 is SYDVKM. CDR3 sequence: CASSSGDNRQEKLFF. DNA for the CDR3: TGTGCCAGCAGTTCGGGGGACAATAGACAAGAAAAACTGTTTTTT.

The table lists this clone with a few counts. The chain employs TRBV19 and TRBJ1-6; possibly TRBD1 for D (5 bases). Germline lookup yields CDR1 LNHDA and CDR2 SQIVND (reference sequence). The length of the CDR3 is 15 residues. V was clipped by 9 bases and J by 5 bases, with 17 bases between them. CDR3: CASKKGTQDNSPLHF. As DNA, the CDR3 is TGTGCCAGCAAAAAAGGGACTCAGGATAATTCACCCCTCCACTTT.

The chain combines TRBV7-9 with TRBJ2-5; 7 positions match TRBD1. V was clipped by 4 bases and J by 3 bases; unmatched bases: 2. The CDR3 contains 13 residues. CDR1 is SEHNR, CDR2 FQNEAQ, per germline (reference sequence). The CDR3 is CASSWGTEETQYF. Here the CDR3 DNA reads TGTGCCAGCAGCTGGGGGACAGAAGAGACCCAGTACTTC.

The chain combines TRBV14 with TRBJ2-7; tentative D call: TRBD2 (6 bases). Trimming took 4 bases from V and 0 from J, leaving 13 bases between them. Germline V lookup: CDR1 SGHDN, CDR2 FVKESK. The CDR3 totals 15 residues. The CDR3 DNA reads TGTGCCAGCAGCCCGGGCGGGAAGAGCTCCTACGAGCAGTACTTC. This translates into CASSPGGKSSYEQYF. The full variable domain, rest sourced from reference TRBV14 and TRBJ2-7, is EAGVTQFPSHSVIEKGQTVTLRCDPISGHDNLYWYRRVMGKEIKFLLHFVKESKQDESGMPNNRFLAERTGGTYSTLKVQPAELEDSGVYFCASSPGGKSSYEQYFGPGTRLTVT.

V gene TRBV11-1 combines with J gene TRBJ2-1; 13 bases align to TRBD2. CDR1 is SGHAT, CDR2 FQDESV, per germline (reference sequence). With V trimmed by 5 bases and J by 15 bases, 13 bases remained unmatched. The CDR3 consists of 15 residues. Written as DNA, the CDR3 is TGTGCCAGCAGCGCTTATTCCGGGACTAGCGGGGAAAGGTTCTTC. It codes for CASSAYSGTSGERFF.